These 16 T cell receptor beta chains originate from one sample sequenced in a study of cytomegalovirus exposure and HLA in healthy donors. PCR amplification relied on 60 Vbeta primers (plus 13 Jbeta primers). TCRdb's copy holds only in-frame clones and misses some; the assay was immunoSEQ multiplex PCR. The sample consists of about 86,000 clones, about three quarters of them appearing once. The sample consisted of PBMCs. These receptors were obtained from a male donor in good health and CMV-seropositive.

V gene TRBV29-1 combines with J gene TRBJ2-5, with D unclear. Trimming took 4 bases from V and 0 from J, leaving 9 bases between them. This CDR3 region has 13 residues. The germline V gene has CDR1 SQVTM and CDR2 ANQGSEA. The CDR3: CSVALSYQETQYF. CDR3 in DNA: TGCAGCGTTGCCCTGAGCTACCAAGAGACCCAGTACTTC.

This clone was seen a handful of times. V and J are TRBV5-1 and TRBJ1-1; 7 nucleotides line up with TRBD1. This CDR3 spans 15 amino acids. V shed 4 bases, J shed 1 base, and the junction held 7 bases outside the gene matches. Per germline, CDR1 SGHRS and CDR2 YFSETQ. This chain's CDR3 is CASSQTGQSNTEAFF. DNA of the CDR3: TGCGCCAGCAGCCAGACGGGACAGTCGAACACTGAAGCTTTCTTT.

This rearrangement joins TRBV5-1 to TRBJ2-5, with TRBD2 matching over 10 bases. V lost 0 bases and J lost 4; bases outside the gene matches: 6. The CDR3 is 16 amino acids. Germline-derived CDR1 and CDR2 are SGHRS and YFSETQ. Here the CDR3 DNA reads TGCGCCAGCAGCTTGGAGGTAGCGGGAGGTGGAGAGACCCAGTACTTC. Its protein is CASSLEVAGGGETQYF.

This clone was seen a few times. The chain carries TRBV29-1 and TRBJ1-1; TRBD1 aligns across 8 bases. CDR1 and CDR2 (germline): SQVTM, ANQGSEA. The CDR3 spans 14 residues. With 7 bases clipped from V and 2 bases from J, the junction kept 9 bases outside the gene matches. The CDR3, as DNA: TGCAGCGGCCGGGACAGGTTGTCAAACACTGAAGCTTTCTTT. Encoded protein: CSGRDRLSNTEAFF.

This clone turned up a few times. The chain employs TRBV28 and TRBJ2-1, with 7 nucleotides matching TRBD2. The CDR3 covers 15 residues. The germline gives CDR1 MDHEN, CDR2 SYDVKM. Trimming removed 5 bases from V and 2 bases from J; junction bases left unmatched: 6. CDR3 sequence: CASSGRLAAYNEQFF. In nucleotides, the CDR3 is TGTGCCAGCAGTGGGAGGCTAGCGGCCTACAATGAGCAGTTCTTC.

This clone has only one observation. The junction departs from the called germline gene at one end, perhaps through a read error. The V call is TRBV7-9, the J call TRBJ1-1, with TRBD1 as a possible D gene (5 bases). CDR3 length: 15 amino acids. Germline CDR1 is SEHNR and CDR2 is FQNEAQ (reference sequence). CDR3 residues: CSSSARERGMAEAFF. CDR3 bases: TGTTCCAGCAGCGCCCGAGAGCGGGGGATGGCTGAAGCTTTCTTT.

The V gene is TRBV30, the J gene TRBJ2-5; possibly TRBD2 for D (9 bases). Germline CDR1 GTSNPN, CDR2 SVGIG (reference sequence). Trimming shortened V by 0 bases and J by 7 bases, and 27 bases separated the two germline ends. This CDR3 region has 18 residues. CDR3 loop: CAWSVLAGGAGGLGTQYF. CDR3 sequence (DNA): TGTGCCTGGAGTGTACTGGCAGGGGGCGCGGGGGGGCTGGGGACCCAGTACTTC.

With regard to this clone: One end of the junction is discordant with germline, which a read error may explain. The V and J genes are TRBV6-6 and TRBJ2-3; D perhaps matches TRBD2 (6 bases). CDR1 is MNHNY and CDR2 is SVGAGI in the germline V gene (reference sequence). This CDR3 is built from 13 residues. The CDR3 loop reads CASSYSIRENRLF. DNA of the CDR3: TGTGCCAGCAGTTACTCGATACGGGAGAATCGTCTTTTT.

The chain's CDR3 is CASRVGRATNEKLFF. The CDR3 DNA follows: TGTGCCAGCAGAGTTGGGAGGGCTACTAATGAAAAACTGTTTTTT. The V gene is TRBV6-6, the J gene TRBJ1-4, with D unclear. V was shortened by 6 bases and J by 2 bases, with 13 bases between the two germline ends. Germline V gene lookup returns CDR1 MNHNY and CDR2 SVGAGI (reference sequence). The CDR3 is 15 amino acids.

The CDR3 reads CASSIDGTVNQPQHF. The CDR3 DNA follows: TGTGCCAGTAGTATAGATGGGACAGTCAATCAGCCCCAGCATTTT. The rearrangement uses TRBV19 and TRBJ1-5; 7 bases are shared with TRBD1. The CDR3 is made up of 15 amino acids. CDR1 and CDR2 (germline): LNHDA, SQIVND (reference sequence). J was trimmed by 3 bases and V by 0 bases; bases with no gene match: 2.

This clone came up once. The V and J genes are TRBV19 and TRBJ2-5; D unresolved. CDR3 length equals 12 residues. Germline V gene sequence: CDR1 LNHDA, CDR2 SQIVND (reference sequence). V lost 5 bases and J lost 4, with 8 bases in between. The CDR3 reads CASSPPGETQYF. CDR3 bases: TGTGCCAGTAGTCCGCCGGGAGAGACCCAGTACTTC.

This clone came up a few times. The chain employs TRBV5-1 and TRBJ1-5; TRBD1 is a possible D gene (6 bases). Germline V lookup: CDR1 SGHRS, CDR2 YFSETQ. The CDR3 is 14 amino acids. Trimming pared 4 bases from V and 3 bases from J, leaving 11 bases between. The CDR3 DNA follows: TGCGCCAGCAGCCCCACAGGGAACAATCAGCCCCAGCATTTT. As protein: CASSPTGNNQPQHF. The variable domain in full, completed from reference TRBV5-1 and TRBJ1-5, reads KAGVTQTPRYLIKTRGQQVTLSCSPISGHRSVSWYQQTPGQGLQFLFEYFSETQRNKGNFPGRFSGRQFSNSRSEMNVSTLELGDSALYLCASSPTGNNQPQHFGDGTRLSIL.

This chain joins TRBV28 and TRBJ2-3; 13 nucleotides align to TRBD2. Per the germline V gene, CDR1 is MDHEN and CDR2 is SYDVKM. After removal of 8 bases from V and 6 bases from J, the junction contained 8 bases not matched to a gene. The CDR3 spans 15 residues. Here the CDR3 reads CASGSGTSGTDTQYF. The CDR3 DNA reads as TGTGCCAGCGGATCTGGGACTAGCGGGACTGATACGCAGTATTTT.

This clone was counted only a few times. The gene calls are TRBV18 and TRBJ2-3, with 16 bases fitting TRBD2. From germline, CDR1 is KGHSH and CDR2 LQKENI. The CDR3 loop spans 18 amino acids. V lost 2 bases, J lost 4 bases, and 6 bases stayed unmatched. Here the CDR3 DNA reads TGTGCCAGCTCACCAACCCTCGGGACTAGCGGGAGGGCAGATACGCAGTATTTT. Translated, it gives CASSPTLGTSGRADTQYF.

On this clone itself: Other nucleotide sequences from this sample produce the same CDR3. The genes are TRBV19 and TRBJ2-7; D ambiguous. Germline V CDR1 and CDR2: LNHDA, SQIVND (reference sequence). Trimming removed 4 bases at V and 0 bases at J, with 4 bases between. The CDR3 contains 12 residues. The CDR3 here is CASSSGSYEQYF. The CDR3 bases are TGTGCCAGTAGTAGCGGCTCCTACGAGCAGTACTTC. Together with reference TRBV19 and TRBJ2-7, the CDR3 gives the full variable domain: DGGITQSPKYLFRKEGQNVTLSCEQNLNHDAMYWYRQDPGQGLRLIYYSQIVNDFQKGDIAEGYSVSREKKESFPLTVTSAQKNPTAFYLCASSSGSYEQYFGPGTRLTVT.

Regarding this clone: One end of the junction does not line up with germline, which may come from a read error. The chain couples TRBV7-9 to TRBJ1-5; a possible D gene is TRBD1 (5 bases). The CDR3 is 17 residues long. Germline V CDR1 and CDR2: SEHNR, FQNEAQ (reference sequence). The CDR3 DNA is TGTTCCAGCAGCTTAGTCGGCCAGGGTGGGGGCAATCAGCCCCAGCATTTT. Its translation is CSSSLVGQGGGNQPQHF.